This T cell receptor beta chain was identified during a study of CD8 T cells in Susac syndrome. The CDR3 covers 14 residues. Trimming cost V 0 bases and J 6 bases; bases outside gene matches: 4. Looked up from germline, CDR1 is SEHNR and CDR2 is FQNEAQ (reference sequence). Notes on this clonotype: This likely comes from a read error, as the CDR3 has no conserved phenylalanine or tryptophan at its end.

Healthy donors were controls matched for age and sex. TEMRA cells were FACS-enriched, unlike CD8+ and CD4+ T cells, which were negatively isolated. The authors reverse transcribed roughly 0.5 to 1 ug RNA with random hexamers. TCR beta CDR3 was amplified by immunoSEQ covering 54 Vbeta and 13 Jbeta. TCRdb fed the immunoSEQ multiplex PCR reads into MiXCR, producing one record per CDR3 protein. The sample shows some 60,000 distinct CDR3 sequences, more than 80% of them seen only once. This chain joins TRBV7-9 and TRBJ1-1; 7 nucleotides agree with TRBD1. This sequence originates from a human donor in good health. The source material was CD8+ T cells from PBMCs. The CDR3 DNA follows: TGTGCCAGCAGCTTAGCATCCACAGGGGCTGAAGCTTTCCTT. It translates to CASSLASTGAEAFL.